Listed below are T cell receptor beta chains from one sample, sequenced in a study of blood T cell repertoires in COVID-19. Assay used: immunoSEQ multiplex PCR; TCRdb lists only in-frame clones, some missing. The data contain approximately 270,000 clones, about 85% of them seen just once; the ten biggest clones take up 0.87%. Sequencing was done on a sample of peripheral blood. The receptor set was obtained from a human donor with COVID-19, enrolled during active disease. The donor label of this sample is uncertain. CDR3s include the opening cysteine and the closing phenylalanine or tryptophan. The order of the fields is J gene, V gene, D gene, clone size, CDR3 protein, CDR3 DNA. A D gene is named only where the DNA matches it firmly. Clone size, where shown, is once, few, many, or a class for clones that have expanded.

>TRBJ2-7|TRBV25-1|.|.
CASSISTYEQYF
TGTGCCAGCAGTATCAGTACCTACGAGCAGTACTTC
>TRBJ2-1|TRBV7-3|.|.
CASSLRPEYNEQFF
TGTGCCAGCAGCTTACGTCCAGAATACAATGAGCAGTTCTTC
>TRBJ1-4|TRBV2|TRBD1|.
CASSDRRRGPDEKLFF
TGTGCCAGCAGTGATCGGCGAAGGGGGCCCGATGAAAAACTGTTTTTT
>TRBJ2-6|TRBV6-4|TRBD1|few
CASSDSHQGAAGANVLTF
TGTGCCAGCAGTGACTCTCACCAGGGGGCTGCTGGGGCCAACGTCCTGACTTTC
>TRBJ1-1|TRBV7-9|TRBD1|.
CASSLQGANTEAFF
TGTGCCAGCAGCTTACAGGGGGCGAACACTGAAGCTTTCTTT
>TRBJ1-2|TRBV19|TRBD1|once
CASSTGTGNYGYTF
TGTGCCAGTAGTACCGGGACAGGGAACTATGGCTACACCTTC
>TRBJ1-6|TRBV27|TRBD1|.
CASSPGTGTNSPLHF
TGTGCCAGCAGTCCAGGGACAGGGACTAATTCACCCCTCCACTTT
>TRBJ2-5|TRBV6-2/TRBV6-3|.|.
CASSYTRDFQETQYF
TGTGCCAGCAGTTACACCCGGGACTTCCAAGAGACCCAGTACTTC
>TRBJ1-4|TRBV29-1|.|.
CSVLRNAGEKLFF
TGCAGCGTTTTGCGGAACGCGGGTGAAAAACTGTTTTTT
>TRBJ2-3|TRBV7-2|TRBD2|.
CASSLDGGSGARTDTQYF
TGTGCCAGCAGCTTAGACGGGGGGTCGGGAGCCCGCACAGATACGCAGTATTTT
>TRBJ1-5|TRBV5-6|TRBD1|once
CASSLTTGGAQPQHF
TGTGCCAGCAGCTTGACTACAGGGGGCGCCCAGCCCCAGCATTTT
>TRBJ1-4|TRBV11-3|.|.
CASSRGRDEKLFF
TGTGCCAGCAGCCGAGGGCGGGATGAAAAACTGTTTTTT
>TRBJ1-1|TRBV19|.|.
CASRENTEAFF
TGTGCCAGTCGAGAGAACACTGAAGCTTTCTTT
>TRBJ2-5|TRBV3-1/TRBV3-2|.|.
CASSQATIPQYF
TGTGCCAGCAGCCAAGCAACTATTCCCCAGTACTTC
>TRBJ1-6|TRBV19|.|.
CASSPRGNLDNSPLHF
TGTGCCAGTAGCCCCCGAGGGAATCTCGATAATTCACCCCTCCACTTT
>TRBJ2-3|TRBV3-1/TRBV3-2|TRBD2|.
CASSQGLAGSTDTQYF
TGTGCCAGCAGCCAAGGACTAGCGGGGAGCACAGATACGCAGTATTTT
>TRBJ2-1|TRBV5-5|TRBD2|.
CASSRILGTSNEQFF
TGTGCCAGCAGCCGCATCCTAGGGACTAGCAATGAGCAGTTCTTC
>TRBJ1-6|TRBV5-1|.|few
CASSLGGKDSPLHF
TGCGCCAGCAGCTTGGGGGGCAAGGATTCACCCCTCCACTTT
>TRBJ1-4|TRBV28|TRBD1|.
CASTLDRGQANEKLFF
TGTGCCAGCACGTTAGACAGGGGGCAAGCTAATGAAAAACTGTTTTTT
>TRBJ2-2|TRBV3-1/TRBV3-2|.|.
CASSQGYTSSGGELFF
TGTGCCAGCAGCCAAGGCTATACAAGTTCGGGCGGGGAGCTGTTTTTT
>TRBJ1-1|TRBV3-1/TRBV3-2|.|.
CASSQDRDIEAFF
TGTGCCAGCAGCCAAGATAGGGACATTGAAGCTTTCTTT
>TRBJ1-5|TRBV6-5|.|.
CASSPSGRNQPQHF
TGTGCCAGCAGTCCAAGCGGTCGCAATCAGCCCCAGCATTTT
>TRBJ1-2|TRBV19|TRBD1|.
CASSTSRDRGFYTF
TGTGCCAGTAGTACCTCCCGGGACAGGGGCTTCTACACCTTC
>TRBJ1-3|TRBV5-1|.|.
CASSLEAGLNTIYF
TGCGCCAGCAGCTTGGAGGCAGGGCTAAACACCATATATTTT
>TRBJ1-4|TRBV19|.|few
CASSPGGATNEKLFF
TGTGCCAGTAGTCCCGGGGGAGCAACTAATGAAAAACTGTTTTTT
>TRBJ2-3|TRBV30|TRBD2|.
CAWSVGLTSGSDRTDTQYF
TGTGCCTGGAGTGTGGGCCTGACTAGCGGGAGTGATCGGACAGATACGCAGTATTTT
>TRBJ2-3|TRBV6-5|TRBD2|.
CASIGQREVGDTQYF
TGTGCCAGCATTGGACAGCGGGAGGTTGGAGATACGCAGTATTTT
>TRBJ1-2|TRBV6-1|.|few
CASSDQGNYGYTF
TGTGCCAGCAGTGATCAGGGAAACTATGGCTACACCTTC
>TRBJ2-5|TRBV28|.|once
CASSSRRRETQYF
TGTGCCAGCAGTTCACGGAGGAGGGAGACCCAGTACTTC
>TRBJ1-3|TRBV28|.|.
CASSPDIGGGNTIYF
TGTGCCAGCAGTCCTGATATAGGCGGTGGAAACACCATATATTTT
>TRBJ1-3|TRBV9|.|many
CASSVEGGSGNTIYF
TGTGCCAGCAGCGTAGAAGGGGGCTCTGGAAACACCATATATTTT
>TRBJ1-1|TRBV6-4|TRBD1|.
CASRRTGTDTEAFF
TGTGCCAGCCGAAGGACAGGGACAGACACTGAAGCTTTCTTT
>TRBJ2-3|TRBV4-1|TRBD1|once
CASSPGQGAFTDTQYF
TGCGCCAGCAGCCCGGGACAGGGGGCGTTCACAGATACGCAGTATTTT
>TRBJ2-1|TRBV3-1/TRBV3-2|TRBD2|.
CASSRRTSNNEQFF
TGTGCCAGCAGCCGGAGGACTAGCAACAATGAGCAGTTCTTC
>TRBJ1-1|TRBV9|TRBD1|.
CASSQTGDTEAFF
TGTGCCAGCAGCCAAACAGGGGACACTGAAGCTTTCTTT
>TRBJ2-7|TRBV14|TRBD2|once
CASSQALAGDEQYF
TGTGCCAGCAGCCAGGCACTAGCGGGAGATGAGCAGTACTTC
>TRBJ2-3|TRBV5-1|TRBD2|.
CASSTLGLADTDTQYF
TGCGCCAGCAGCACTCTGGGACTAGCAGACACAGATACGCAGTATTTT